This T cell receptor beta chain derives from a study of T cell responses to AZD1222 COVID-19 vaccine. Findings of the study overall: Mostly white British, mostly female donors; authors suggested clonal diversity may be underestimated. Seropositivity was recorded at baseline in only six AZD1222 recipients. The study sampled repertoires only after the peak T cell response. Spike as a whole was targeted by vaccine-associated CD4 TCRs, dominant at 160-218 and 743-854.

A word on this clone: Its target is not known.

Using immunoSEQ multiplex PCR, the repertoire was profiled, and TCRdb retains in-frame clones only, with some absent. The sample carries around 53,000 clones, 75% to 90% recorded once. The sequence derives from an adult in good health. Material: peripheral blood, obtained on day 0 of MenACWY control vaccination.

CDR3 coding DNA: TGTGCCAGCAGCCCCTTCCCCGGGCAGCCCCAGCATTTT. It yields the protein CASSPFPGQPQHF. The chain couples TRBV3-1 (or the pseudogene TRBV3-2) to TRBJ1-5; no clear D. Germline CDR1 is LGHDT and CDR2 is YNNKEL (reference sequence). The CDR3 loop spans 13 amino acids. The V gene lost 4 bases and the J gene lost 7 bases, with 11 bases spanning the gap.